This paragraph reports one T cell receptor (beta chain). J was trimmed by 4 bases and V by 1 base; bases with no gene match: 9. The CDR3 length is 17 residues. Per germline, CDR1 SGHNT and CDR2 YENEEA. The sample originates from a study of blood T cell repertoires in COVID-19. A COVID-19 case had been met by exposed participants during the 2 weeks before study entry. In the authors' workflow: From reference gene primer amplification, estimates of nucleated cell counts were derived. The data were produced by immunoSEQ multiplex PCR, yet TCRdb's version contains in-frame clones alone and is incomplete. That table is the source of V, J and clone size, and D and trimming were worked out from the DNA. In the table there are about 270,000 clones, approximately 89% of which are singletons.

This sequence was found in a man aged 35 to 55 who had been exposed to COVID-19. The chain employs TRBV11-3 and TRBJ1-1; TRBD1 agrees at 10 bases. The sequencing sample was made of PBMCs or T cells enriched from blood (not recorded which). CDR3 nucleotides: TGTGCCAGCAGCTTAGCCGGGACAGGGGTTTTGGGCACTGAAGCTTTCTTT. It codes for CASSLAGTGVLGTEAFF.